The rows below give T cell receptor beta chains drawn from one sample of a study of cytomegalovirus exposure and HLA in healthy donors. The repertoire was sequenced with immunoSEQ multiplex PCR; TCRdb's copy has only in-frame clones and lacks some. Of roughly 170,000 clones in the sample, approximately 85% were seen once. Sequenced: PBMCs. The origin of the receptors is a girl aged 10 to 17 in good health and CMV-seropositive. CDR3s include the opening cysteine and the closing phenylalanine or tryptophan. The order of the fields is J gene, D gene, clone size, V gene, CDR3 DNA, CDR3 protein. D genes are given only for firm matches. The listing skips clone size in some rows; elsewhere it reads once, few, many or a size class.

j_call: TRBJ2-1; d_call: NA; clone_size: few; v_call: TRBV28; cdr3_nt: TGTGCCAGCAGTTTTAGGGGGAAGGGGAATGAGCAGTTCTTC; cdr3_aa: CASSFRGKGNEQFF
j_call: TRBJ1-2; d_call: NA; clone_size: NA; v_call: TRBV7-9; cdr3_nt: TGTGCCAGCAGCACCGGCCCCAGGACTGGAAACTATGGCTACACCTTC; cdr3_aa: CASSTGPRTGNYGYTF
j_call: TRBJ2-7; d_call: TRBD1; clone_size: NA; v_call: TRBV7-9; cdr3_nt: TGTGCCAGCAGCTTGGGGACAGGGAGCTACGAGCAGTACTTC; cdr3_aa: CASSLGTGSYEQYF
j_call: TRBJ1-2; d_call: NA; clone_size: NA; v_call: TRBV6-4; cdr3_nt: TGTGCCAGCAGTGACAAACCCGGGGTGCAGGCTGGCTACACCTTC; cdr3_aa: CASSDKPGVQAGYTF
j_call: TRBJ2-3; d_call: TRBD2; clone_size: once; v_call: TRBV5-1; cdr3_nt: TGCGCCAGCAGCCTCCCCGGGCTAGCGGGGGTTAGCACAGATACGCAGTATTTT; cdr3_aa: CASSLPGLAGVSTDTQYF
j_call: TRBJ1-1; d_call: NA; clone_size: NA; v_call: TRBV6-4; cdr3_nt: TGTGCCAGCAGCAGTAACGGGGGGCTGACTGAAGCTTTCTTT; cdr3_aa: CASSSNGGLTEAFF
j_call: TRBJ2-2; d_call: TRBD1; clone_size: NA; v_call: TRBV9; cdr3_nt: TGTGCCAGCAACCTACAGGGGAATGTACCCACCGGGGAGCTGTTTTTT; cdr3_aa: CASNLQGNVPTGELFF
j_call: TRBJ1-6; d_call: TRBD1; clone_size: NA; v_call: TRBV11-2; cdr3_nt: TGTGCCAGCAGCTCACGGGACAGGGGCTATAATTCACCCCTCCACTTT; cdr3_aa: CASSSRDRGYNSPLHF
j_call: TRBJ1-6; d_call: NA; clone_size: NA; v_call: TRBV7-9; cdr3_nt: TGTGCCAGCAGCCTTTGGACAGTTTCACCCCTCCACTTT; cdr3_aa: CASSLWTVSPLHF
j_call: TRBJ1-4; d_call: TRBD1; clone_size: NA; v_call: TRBV9; cdr3_nt: TGTGCCAGCAGCCCACAGGGGACTAATGAAAAACTGTTTTTT; cdr3_aa: CASSPQGTNEKLFF
j_call: TRBJ1-1; d_call: TRBD1; clone_size: NA; v_call: TRBV2; cdr3_nt: TGTGCCAGCGGGGTGGACAGGGGTTGGCACACTGAAGCTTTCTTT; cdr3_aa: CASGVDRGWHTEAFF
j_call: TRBJ2-7; d_call: TRBD1; clone_size: NA; v_call: TRBV4-1; cdr3_nt: TGCGCCAGCAGCCAAGATCTTGGGGACAGGGGCAACGAGCAGTACTTC; cdr3_aa: CASSQDLGDRGNEQYF
j_call: TRBJ2-3; d_call: NA; clone_size: NA; v_call: TRBV7-2; cdr3_nt: TGTGCCAGCAGCCGAGAAACGAGTTTCACAGATACGCAGTATTTT; cdr3_aa: CASSRETSFTDTQYF
j_call: TRBJ2-3; d_call: TRBD2; clone_size: few; v_call: TRBV5-1; cdr3_nt: TGCGCCAGCAGCTTGGTGGGAGGGAGCACAGATACGCAGTATTTT; cdr3_aa: CASSLVGGSTDTQYF
j_call: TRBJ2-1; d_call: TRBD2; clone_size: NA; v_call: TRBV4-1; cdr3_nt: TGCGCCAGCAGCCCACGCGGGACTAGCGCTTTAGGGCAGTTCTTC; cdr3_aa: CASSPRGTSALGQFF
j_call: TRBJ1-3; d_call: NA; clone_size: NA; v_call: TRBV7-9; cdr3_nt: TGTGCCAGCAGCTCGTTCACTACAGGGAACGGAAACACCATATATTTT; cdr3_aa: CASSSFTTGNGNTIYF
j_call: TRBJ2-7; d_call: NA; clone_size: NA; v_call: TRBV27; cdr3_nt: TGTGCCAGCAGTTCCTTTTTTCGGGGGGCCAACGACGAGCAGTACTTC; cdr3_aa: CASSSFFRGANDEQYF
j_call: TRBJ1-1; d_call: NA; clone_size: NA; v_call: TRBV27; cdr3_nt: TGTGCCAGCAGGACGGGTCATAGTTCTGAAGCTTTCTTT; cdr3_aa: CASRTGHSSEAFF
j_call: TRBJ1-2; d_call: NA; clone_size: NA; v_call: TRBV6-1; cdr3_nt: TGTGCCAGCAGGTCCCCCCCGGGGAAAGGCTACACCTTC; cdr3_aa: CASRSPPGKGYTF
j_call: TRBJ2-2; d_call: NA; clone_size: NA; v_call: TRBV7-6; cdr3_nt: TGTGCCAGCAGCTTAATCGAGACCGGGGAGCTGTTTTTT; cdr3_aa: CASSLIETGELFF
j_call: TRBJ2-7; d_call: TRBD1; clone_size: NA; v_call: TRBV5-1; cdr3_nt: TGCGCCAGCAGCAGGACAGGAATAACCTACGAGCAGTACTTC; cdr3_aa: CASSRTGITYEQYF
j_call: TRBJ1-2; d_call: TRBD1; clone_size: few; v_call: TRBV11-2; cdr3_nt: TGTGCCAGCAGGTCCGGGACAGGGTCAGTCTATGGCTACACCTTC; cdr3_aa: CASRSGTGSVYGYTF
j_call: TRBJ1-4; d_call: NA; clone_size: NA; v_call: TRBV15; cdr3_nt: TGTGCCACCAGCAGAGACTTGACCGGGGTTGTACGGGAAAAACTGTTTTTT; cdr3_aa: CATSRDLTGVVREKLFF
j_call: TRBJ1-2; d_call: NA; clone_size: NA; v_call: TRBV5-1; cdr3_nt: TGCGCCAGCAGCTTAACCGGGATCATCCGCAGTGGCTACACCTTC; cdr3_aa: CASSLTGIIRSGYTF
j_call: TRBJ2-7; d_call: NA; clone_size: NA; v_call: TRBV10-1; cdr3_nt: TGCGCCAGCAGAGGGGACACCCGCTCCTACGAGCAGTACTTC; cdr3_aa: CASRGDTRSYEQYF
j_call: TRBJ2-1; d_call: TRBD2; clone_size: NA; v_call: TRBV11-2; cdr3_nt: TGTGCCAGCAGCTTTAGGAGCGGGGATAGCTCCTACAATGAGCAGTTCTTC; cdr3_aa: CASSFRSGDSSYNEQFF
j_call: TRBJ1-1; d_call: NA; clone_size: NA; v_call: TRBV5-1; cdr3_nt: TGCGCCAGCTTCGGGGGAGGTTGGAACACTGAAGCTTTCTTT; cdr3_aa: CASFGGGWNTEAFF
j_call: TRBJ2-2; d_call: NA; clone_size: NA; v_call: TRBV5-1; cdr3_nt: TGCGCCAGCAGCTTGGCCAGGGTGGCGAGCTCCGGGGAGCTGTTTTTT; cdr3_aa: CASSLARVASSGELFF
j_call: TRBJ2-7; d_call: NA; clone_size: once; v_call: TRBV7-9; cdr3_nt: TGTGCCAGCAGCTCCGGCGGGGGACAACCCTACGAGCAGTACTTC; cdr3_aa: CASSSGGGQPYEQYF
j_call: TRBJ1-1; d_call: TRBD1; clone_size: NA; v_call: TRBV18; cdr3_nt: TGTGCCAGCTCACCAGCCGGGACAGGGAACACTGAAGCTTTCTTT; cdr3_aa: CASSPAGTGNTEAFF
j_call: TRBJ2-3; d_call: NA; clone_size: NA; v_call: TRBV18; cdr3_nt: TGTGCCAGCTCAACGAACAGGGTTAAAGATACGCAGTATTTT; cdr3_aa: CASSTNRVKDTQYF
j_call: TRBJ1-1; d_call: NA; clone_size: NA; v_call: TRBV5-1; cdr3_nt: TGCGCCAGCAGCTTGCGTACACTGAACACTGAAGCTTTCTTT; cdr3_aa: CASSLRTLNTEAFF
j_call: TRBJ1-1; d_call: TRBD1; clone_size: once; v_call: TRBV6-6; cdr3_nt: TGTGCCAGCAGTTACTGGGGACAGGGAAGGGACACTGAAGCTTTCTTT; cdr3_aa: CASSYWGQGRDTEAFF
j_call: TRBJ1-1; d_call: NA; clone_size: NA; v_call: TRBV10-3; cdr3_nt: TGTGCCATCAGTGAACAGGGTTACATGAACACTGAAGCTTTCTTT; cdr3_aa: CAISEQGYMNTEAFF
j_call: TRBJ1-2; d_call: NA; clone_size: NA; v_call: TRBV10-3; cdr3_nt: TGTGCCGCCGGATCGCAGGTCTATGGCTACACCTTC; cdr3_aa: CAAGSQVYGYTF
j_call: TRBJ2-3; d_call: TRBD2; clone_size: NA; v_call: TRBV5-1; cdr3_nt: TGCGCCAGCAGCTTGGGCAGGGCTAGCGGGGGCACAGATACGCAGTATTTT; cdr3_aa: CASSLGRASGGTDTQYF
j_call: TRBJ1-2; d_call: NA; clone_size: NA; v_call: TRBV7-2; cdr3_nt: TGTGCCAGCAGCCTTACGGGGTCCAACTACGGCTACACCTTC; cdr3_aa: CASSLTGSNYGYTF
j_call: TRBJ1-1; d_call: NA; clone_size: NA; v_call: TRBV29-1; cdr3_nt: TGCAGCGTTGAAAGCAGGGTCAACACTGAAGCTTTCTTT; cdr3_aa: CSVESRVNTEAFF
j_call: TRBJ2-7; d_call: NA; clone_size: NA; v_call: TRBV5-4; cdr3_nt: TGTGCCAGCAGCTTCCAACCCGGGGCCTACGAGCAGTACTTC; cdr3_aa: CASSFQPGAYEQYF
j_call: TRBJ2-3; d_call: TRBD2; clone_size: NA; v_call: TRBV25-1; cdr3_nt: TGTGCCAGCAGTTCGACTAGCGGCATGAGCACAGATACGCAGTATTTT; cdr3_aa: CASSSTSGMSTDTQYF
j_call: TRBJ1-6; d_call: NA; clone_size: NA; v_call: TRBV30; cdr3_nt: TGTGCCTGGAGTAGCAGGGCAGGGGATTCACCCCTCCACTTT; cdr3_aa: CAWSSRAGDSPLHF
j_call: TRBJ1-2; d_call: NA; clone_size: NA; v_call: TRBV2; cdr3_nt: TGTGCCAGCGAAAAACAGGACTATGGCTACACCTTC; cdr3_aa: CASEKQDYGYTF
j_call: TRBJ1-4; d_call: NA; clone_size: NA; v_call: TRBV11-3; cdr3_nt: TGTGCCAGCAGCCTGAATCCAGGGATTTCTAATGAAAAACTGTTTTTT; cdr3_aa: CASSLNPGISNEKLFF
j_call: TRBJ2-1; d_call: NA; clone_size: few; v_call: TRBV11-2; cdr3_nt: TGTGCCAGCAGCTTAGACAGGGATGAGCAGTTCTTC; cdr3_aa: CASSLDRDEQFF
j_call: TRBJ1-4; d_call: NA; clone_size: NA; v_call: TRBV9; cdr3_nt: TGTGCCAGCAGCGTGGGGTTCAGGGAGCGGGGAAATGAAAAACTGTTTTTT; cdr3_aa: CASSVGFRERGNEKLFF
j_call: TRBJ2-1; d_call: TRBD1; clone_size: once; v_call: TRBV5-4; cdr3_nt: TGTGCCAGCAGCTCGGGACAGGGGCCCGACAATGAGCAGTTCTTC; cdr3_aa: CASSSGQGPDNEQFF